The T cell receptor (beta chain) described here comes from a study of shared clonotypes between healthy human individuals. Study summary: The cohort had two women and a few men, ages 18 to 49.

V lost 2 bases, J lost 8 bases, and 5 bases stayed unmatched. In germline, CDR1 is MDHEN, CDR2 SYDVKM. This CDR3 has 16 amino acids. Comments on this clone: Within the sample, other DNA sequences also encode this same CDR3.

The authors ran the assay at deep level. Method: immunoSEQ multiplex PCR; TCRdb's copy keeps in-frame clones and lacks some. The sample consists of millions of clones, approximately 94% of them appearing once. The sequence came from a man aged 18 to 35 in good health. This chain joins TRBV28 and TRBJ1-6, with 11 nucleotides matching TRBD1. The source material was naive CD4+ T cells sorted from blood. The subset: CD45RA+ positively selected. The chain's CDR3 is CASSLPPGQGDSPLHF. The CDR3, as DNA: TGTGCCAGCAGTTTACCCCCGGGACAGGGGGATTCACCCCTCCACTTT.